What follows are 26 T cell receptor beta chains derived from one specimen sequenced in a study of shared clonotypes between healthy human individuals. The assay was immunoSEQ multiplex PCR, and TCRdb's table has in-frame clones only and misses some. The data hold over a million clones, with around 98.5% observed a single time. The sample was naive CD4+ T cells sorted from blood. Subset here: CD45RA+ positively selected. These TCRs come from a young man in good health.

The V gene is TRBV19, the J gene TRBJ2-5; D not resolved. The germline gives CDR1 LNHDA, CDR2 SQIVND (reference sequence). Between the trimmed V and J ends, which lost 7 bases and 5 bases, there was a span of 17 bases. The CDR3 is 14 amino acids. CDR3 residues: CASKIRLSEETQYF. In DNA, the CDR3 is TGTGCCAGTAAAATCAGGCTTTCTGAGGAGACCCAGTACTTC.

The V and J genes are TRBV5-4 and TRBJ2-1, with 8 bases fitting TRBD2. V gave up 4 bases and J gave up 3 bases; unmatched junction bases: 12. Germline V gives CDR1 SGHNT, CDR2 YYREEE (reference sequence). This CDR3 contains 17 residues. The DNA of the CDR3 is TGTGCCAGCAGCCCCATCCGTACTAGCGGTCTCTACAATGAGCAGTTCTTC. This encodes CASSPIRTSGLYNEQFF. The full variable domain, its missing parts supplied by reference TRBV5-4 and TRBJ2-1, is ETGVTQSPTHLIKTRGQQVTLRCSSQSGHNTVSWYQQALGQGPQFIFQYYREEENGRGNFPPRFSGLQFPNYSSELNVNALELDDSALYLCASSPIRTSGLYNEQFFGPGTRLTVL.

This rearrangement joins TRBV2 to TRBJ1-4, with D unclear. There are 12 residues in the CDR3. V was cut by 6 bases and J by 4 bases, with 6 bases left in between. Per the germline V gene, CDR1 is SNHLY and CDR2 is FYNNEI. CDR3 DNA: TGTGCCAGCAGGGATCGTAATGAAAAACTGTTTTTT. The encoded protein is CASRDRNEKLFF.

The V gene is TRBV12-1, the J gene TRBJ2-7; TRBD2, the D gene given by the table, was not confirmed from the DNA. TRBV12-1 is labeled a pseudogene. The CDR3 runs 18 residues. Here the CDR3 DNA reads TGTGCCAGCAGCCCCCGGACTAGCGGGAGGTTAAGCTCCTACGAGCAGTACTTC. Translating it yields CASSPRTSGRLSSYEQYF.

This chain links TRBV29-1 with TRBJ1-1; D ambiguous. V dropped 4 bases and J dropped 4 bases, with 13 bases sitting between them. Germline values: CDR1 SQVTM, CDR2 ANQGSEA. CDR3 length: 13 residues. CDR3 region: CSVAGVGGTEAFF. The CDR3 nucleotides are TGCAGCGTTGCGGGTGTTGGAGGCACTGAAGCTTTCTTT. The complete variable domain, with remaining parts taken from reference TRBV29-1 and TRBJ1-1, reads SAVISQKPSRDICQRGTSLTIQCQVDSQVTMMFWYRQQPGQSLTLIATANQGSEATYESGFVIDKFPISRPNLTFSTLTVSNMSPEDSSIYLCSVAGVGGTEAFFGQGTRLTVV.

This chain connects TRBV7-2 to TRBJ2-7; D may correspond to TRBD1 or TRBD2 (5 bases each). Trimming took off 5 bases at V and 6 bases at J, with 17 bases between the two ends. Germline loops: CDR1 SGHTA, CDR2 FQGNSA. This CDR3 spans 14 amino acids. CDR3 sequence reads: CASSTRGGLVEQYF. Written as DNA, the CDR3 is TGTGCCAGCAGCACCCGGGGCGGCCTAGTCGAGCAGTACTTC.

The chain is built from TRBV7-9 and TRBJ2-1, with unresolved D. CDR3 length equals 11 residues. Trimming left V 7 bases short and J 9 bases short, with 10 bases between. CDR1 and CDR2 (germline): SEHNR, FQNEAQ (reference sequence). The CDR3 nucleotides read TGTGCCAGCACTTTCTTCGGTGAGCAGTTCTTC. This translates into CASTFFGEQFF.

V gene TRBV4-1 combines with J gene TRBJ1-5; possible D gene TRBD1, 6 bases. CDR1 is MGHRA, CDR2 YSYEKL, per germline. The V gene lost 0 bases and the J gene lost 3 bases, with 12 bases spanning the gap. This CDR3 is built from 16 residues. The CDR3 protein is CASSQESRGLNQPQHF. The DNA of the CDR3 is TGCGCCAGCAGCCAAGAGTCCAGGGGACTCAATCAGCCCCAGCATTTT.

V usage is TRBV7-6 and J usage is TRBJ2-3; tentative D call: TRBD2 (5 bases). The CDR3 totals 14 residues. Germline CDR1 and CDR2: SGHVS and FNYEAQ. Between the trimmed V and J ends, which lost 5 bases and 0 bases, there was a span of 9 bases. The CDR3 nucleotides are TGTGCCAGCAGCCCCGGGATTAGCACAGATACGCAGTATTTT. Protein sequence: CASSPGISTDTQYF.

This clone was observed once. The chain joins TRBV4-2 to TRBJ1-2; 8 bases align to TRBD1. CDR3 length: 15 amino acids. The V gene's germline CDR1 is LGHNA and CDR2 YNFKEQ. V trimming: 0 bases; J trimming: 6 bases; junction bases outside the gene matches: 6. The CDR3 sequence is CASSQDATGEDGYTF. The CDR3 DNA reads as TGTGCCAGCAGCCAAGATGCGACAGGGGAAGATGGCTACACCTTC.

The V call is TRBV7-8, the J call TRBJ2-7; D ambiguous. V was shortened by 2 bases and J by 5 bases, with 13 bases between the two germline ends. The V gene's germline CDR1 is SGHVS and CDR2 FQNEAQ. The CDR3 sequence is 14 residues long. The CDR3 is CASSLRAPLNEQYF. CDR3 sequence (DNA): TGTGCCAGCAGCTTAAGGGCCCCTTTGAACGAGCAGTACTTC.

The V call is TRBV5-7, the J call TRBJ1-5; 9 bases agree with TRBD1. TRBV5-7 is an ORF for which the function is uncertain. The CDR3 contains 16 residues. Trimming cost V 9 bases and J 2 bases; bases outside gene matches: 12. CDR3 DNA: TGTGCCACCCCAAACAGGGGGCTCGAGGGCAATCAGCCCCAGCATTTT. Protein product: CATPNRGLEGNQPQHF.

With respect to this clone: This sample also contains other DNA sequences that code for the same CDR3. The chain couples TRBV5-1 to TRBJ2-5; D is perhaps TRBD1 (6 bases). The germline V gene encodes CDR1 SGHRS and CDR2 YFSETQ. Between the trimmed V and J ends, which lost 0 bases and 4 bases, there was a span of 10 bases. This CDR3 has 14 amino acids. CDR3 loop: CASSLDRVRETQYF. CDR3 sequence (DNA): TGCGCCAGCAGCTTGGACAGGGTCCGAGAGACCCAGTACTTC.

The rearrangement joins TRBV19 to TRBJ2-3; D call uncertain. This CDR3 is built from 14 residues. Trimming shortened V by 4 bases and J by 0 bases, and 8 bases separated the two germline ends. CDR1 is LNHDA and CDR2 is SQIVND in the germline V gene (reference sequence). The DNA of the CDR3 is TGTGCCAGTAGTAGACACGGAAGCACAGATACGCAGTATTTT. It specifies CASSRHGSTDTQYF.

The chain is built from TRBV6-1 and TRBJ1-2; D uncertain. The CDR3 is 13 residues long. Trimming shortened V by 4 bases and J by 2 bases, and 8 bases separated the two germline ends. CDR1 MNHNS and CDR2 SASEGT come from the germline V gene. The CDR3, as DNA: TGTGCCAGCAGTGCTAGCGGAAACTATGGCTACACCTTC. Translation: CASSASGNYGYTF.

The rearrangement joins TRBV6-5 to TRBJ2-7, with 8 bases aligning to TRBD1. The germline gives CDR1 MNHEY, CDR2 SVGAGI. The V and J ends lost 5 bases and 0 bases, in that order; junction bases with no gene match: 3. CDR3 length equals 14 residues. CDR3 region: CASSNDRGSYEQYF. The CDR3 nucleotides are TGTGCCAGCAGTAACGACAGGGGCTCCTACGAGCAGTACTTC.

The rearrangement links TRBV7-2 to TRBJ2-2, with TRBD2 matching 8 bases. The CDR3 totals 17 residues. V dropped 3 bases and J dropped 1; count of bases not matched to a gene: 7. Germline values: CDR1 SGHTA, CDR2 FQGNSA. CDR3 in DNA: TGTGCCAGCAGCTTTCAGGGGCTAGCGGGGAACACCGGGGAGCTGTTTTTT. Translation: CASSFQGLAGNTGELFF. Full variable domain (rest looked up from reference TRBV7-2 and TRBJ2-2): GAGVSQSPSNKVTEKGKDVELRCDPISGHTALYWYRQSLGQGLEFLIYFQGNSAPDKSGLPSDRFSAERTGGSVSTLTIQRTQQEDSAVYLCASSFQGLAGNTGELFFGEGSRLTVL.

The V call is TRBV27, the J call TRBJ1-5; 9 bases fit TRBD1. The CDR3 has 13 amino acids. Germline CDR1 reads MNHEY; CDR2 reads SMNVEV (reference sequence). With V trimmed by 5 bases and J by 6 bases, 2 bases remained unmatched. The CDR3 sequence: CASSATGGQPQHF. The CDR3 nucleotides read TGTGCCAGCAGTGCGACAGGGGGTCAGCCCCAGCATTTT.

The chain combines TRBV7-2 with TRBJ2-2; TRBD2 is a possible D gene (6 bases). Germline-derived CDR1 and CDR2 are SGHTA and FQGNSA. The CDR3 runs 12 residues. V was pared by 7 bases and J by 8 bases, with 11 bases between. The CDR3 DNA reads as TGTGCCAGCACGTTCCGGGAGGGGGAGCTGTTTTTT. It translates to CASTFREGELFF.

The chain combines TRBV5-3 with TRBJ2-7; D gene ambiguous. TRBV5-3 is an ORF; its function is uncertain. The CDR3 totals 14 residues. The V gene lost 4 bases and the J gene lost 5 bases, with 16 bases spanning the gap. Here the CDR3 DNA reads TGTGCCAGAAGCCCCAGGAGTGATGACGACGAGCAGTACTTC. Protein sequence: CARSPRSDDDEQYF.

This clone is a singleton in its sample. V gene TRBV10-2 combines with J gene TRBJ1-5; unclear D gene. V was shortened by 0 bases and J by 1 base, with 13 bases between the two germline ends. The germline gives CDR1 WSHSY, CDR2 SAAADI. CDR3 length equals 17 residues. CDR3 sequence (DNA): TGCGCCAGCAGTGAGTCCGGTGGCGGTGGGAGCAATCAGCCCCAGCATTTT. It encodes CASSESGGGGSNQPQHF.

The chain employs TRBV29-1 and TRBJ1-2, with D uncertain. The germline V gene has CDR1 SQVTM and CDR2 ANQGSEA. V was shortened by 5 bases and J by 4 bases, with 20 bases between the two germline ends. The CDR3 extends over 15 amino acids. CDR3: CSVHSNVERIYGYTF. The CDR3 bases are TGCAGCGTTCACAGTAATGTTGAAAGGATCTATGGCTACACCTTC.

The chain employs TRBV5-8 and TRBJ1-4; D not certain. Germline CDR1 reads SGHTS; CDR2 reads YDEGEE. V lost 0 bases, J lost 0 bases, and 9 bases lay in between. This CDR3 has 16 residues. CDR3 loop: CASSLAWRATNEKLFF. DNA of the CDR3: TGTGCCAGCAGCTTGGCCTGGCGGGCAACTAATGAAAAACTGTTTTTT.

V usage is TRBV15 and J usage is TRBJ1-2; 9 bases map to TRBD1. The CDR3 is 15 amino acids. The V segment lost 3 bases and the J segment 4 bases; nucleotides outside the gene matches: 6. Germline assignment: CDR1 LNHNV and CDR2 YYDKDF (reference sequence). In DNA form, the CDR3 reads TGTGCCACCAGCAGGGACAGGGGTTGGGGCTATGGCTACACCTTC. Its protein is CATSRDRGWGYGYTF.

This chain connects TRBV5-1 to TRBJ2-2, with 12 bases identical to TRBD2. This CDR3 contains 17 residues. The germline gives CDR1 SGHRS, CDR2 YFSETQ. The junction had 4 bases not matched to a gene; V was cut back by 0 bases and J by 4 bases. CDR3: CASSLGPGLAGTGELFF. The CDR3 region has the DNA TGCGCCAGCAGCTTGGGTCCGGGACTAGCGGGCACCGGGGAGCTGTTTTTT.

V and J are TRBV19 and TRBJ2-1; 14 bases align to TRBD2. CDR1 is LNHDA and CDR2 is SQIVND in the germline V gene (reference sequence). V lost 3 bases to trimming and J lost 8 bases; unmatched junction nucleotides: 3. There are 15 residues in the CDR3. This CDR3 reads CASSMTSGRAYEQFF. As DNA, the CDR3 is TGTGCCAGTAGTATGACTAGCGGGAGGGCCTATGAGCAGTTCTTC.